This T cell receptor beta chain was identified in a study of identical twins. Regarding the study as a whole: Model-predicted out-of-frame TCR alpha sharing fell below observed values in monozygotic twins.

Germline trimming cut 0 bases from V and 6 bases from J; bases unmatched to any gene: 10. Germline V gene lookup returns CDR1 SGHDN and CDR2 FVKESK. The length of the CDR3 is 18 residues. This clonotype was found a few times. Its cognate antigen is unknown. TCRdb recomputed calls from the 5' RACE reads with MiXCR, one row per CDR3 protein. The sample lists more than 400,000 distinct CDR3 sequences; approximately 14% were seen once. This same sample was also part of a study on yellow fever vaccine responses in identical twins.

This clonotype was sampled from a young woman in good health. Specimen: CD4+ T cells sorted from blood. This chain connects TRBV14 to TRBJ2-3; 12 nucleotides agree with TRBD2. CDR3 DNA sequence: TGTGCCAGCAGCCAAGATAGGGGACTAGCGGGCCCACGGGATACGCAGTATTTT. As protein: CASSQDRGLAGPRDTQYF.